Listed here is a single T cell receptor (beta chain). As yet, its antigen is unknown. The sample originates from a study of cytomegalovirus exposure and HLA in healthy donors. This CDR3 has 17 amino acids. The table came from immunoSEQ multiplex PCR; TCRdb's copy has only in-frame clones and leaves some out. The sample contains approximately 76,000 clones, about 94% of which appear only once. General study findings and limits: In vitro checks showed that a few CMV-associated chains really do target CMV antigens. Rarity characterized most TCR sequences, yet some public TCRs appeared in many donors.

Sequencing was carried out using PBMCs. This sequence was found in a woman aged 18-29 years in good health and CMV-seronegative. The V call is TRBV21-1, the J call TRBJ1-5; the table names TRBD1, a call not compared with the DNA. TRBV21-1 is given as a pseudogene. This CDR3 is CASSNEDRAGGNQPQHF. As DNA, the CDR3 is TGTGCCAGCAGCAACGAGGACAGGGCTGGTGGCAATCAGCCCCAGCATTTT.